The clone carrying this T cell receptor beta chain was seen just once. Source study methods: Amplification with reference gene primers provided the estimates of nucleated cell counts. Clones were sequenced by immunoSEQ multiplex PCR, and TCRdb holds only the in-frame ones, with some missing. The V and J calls and clone size were taken over from that table, and D and trimming were inferred from the DNA. The repertoire holds roughly 250,000 clones, with approximately 80% as singletons. CDR1 is MNHNS, CDR2 SASEGT, per germline. The CDR3 is 16 residues long. The V segment lost 4 bases and the J segment 0 bases; nucleotides outside the gene matches: 9. The sample originates from a study of blood T cell repertoires in COVID-19.

The material sequenced was peripheral blood. This sequence was found in a woman aged 45-65 years with acute or convalescent COVID-19. This rearrangement joins TRBV6-1 to TRBJ2-7, with 7 nucleotides matching TRBD1. The chain's CDR3 is CASSAPGQPYSYEQYF. CDR3 DNA sequence: TGTGCCAGCAGTGCCCCGGGACAGCCTTACTCCTACGAGCAGTACTTC.